These T cell receptor beta chains were read from a single sample in a study of neurological immune-mediated disorders. TCRdb re-called the 5' RACE reads through MiXCR, storing one row per CDR3 protein. The sample gives approximately 86,000 distinct CDR3 sequences, approximately 2.8% of which show up once; roughly 1.2% is in the top ten. The sequenced material came from PBMCs. The receptors come from a woman aged 30 to 39 with multiple sclerosis. The CDR3 runs from the conserved cysteine through the conserved F or W. Each record gives: D gene, clone size, J gene, V gene, CDR3 DNA, CDR3 protein. A D gene is named only where the DNA matches it firmly. Clone size is given for some rows only: seen once, a few or many times, or a class if the clone is expanded.

NA | many | TRBJ2-3 | TRBV20-1 | TGCAGTGCTAGATCCAGGACAGATACGCAGTATTTT | CSARSRTDTQYF
NA | many | TRBJ2-1 | TRBV20-1 | TGCAGTGGAGGGCGGGGAACCTACAATGAGCAGTTCTTC | CSGGRGTYNEQFF
NA | many | TRBJ1-5 | TRBV10-3 | TGTGCCATCAGTGATAATGACCGGACCCAGCCCCAGCATTTT | CAISDNDRTQPQHF
NA | few | TRBJ2-5 | TRBV11-2 | TGTGCCAGCACTCTGAGGGAGACCCAGTACTTC | CASTLRETQYF
TRBD1 | many | TRBJ2-3 | TRBV6-6 | TGTGCCAGCAGTGACCCGGGGACAGGGGATGATACGCAGTATTTT | CASSDPGTGDDTQYF
NA | many | TRBJ2-6 | TRBV29-1 | TGCAGCGTTGACAGCTCTGGGGCCAACGTCCTGACTTTC | CSVDSSGANVLTF
NA | many | TRBJ2-5 | TRBV5-6 | TGTGCCAGCAGCTTGGGGGACACCCAAGAGACCCAGTACTTC | CASSLGDTQETQYF
TRBD2 | many | TRBJ2-3 | TRBV7-2 | TGTGCCAGCAGCTTAAGGCTAGCGGGACTCACAGATACGCAGTATTTT | CASSLRLAGLTDTQYF
TRBD1 | many | TRBJ2-1 | TRBV27 | TGTGCCAGCAGTAAATCGGGACAGACCTACAATGAGCAGTTCTTC | CASSKSGQTYNEQFF
TRBD2 | many | TRBJ2-3 | TRBV6-4 | TGTGCCAGCAGTGAAGGGACTAGCGGGAGTCGCACAGATACGCAGTATTTT | CASSEGTSGSRTDTQYF
NA | many | TRBJ1-2 | TRBV7-9 | TGTGCCAGCAGCCAGTGGGGGCCGTCCTATGGCTACACCTTC | CASSQWGPSYGYTF
NA | many | TRBJ2-7 | TRBV5-1 | TGCGCCAGCAGCTTGGAGCCGGCCCTTGGCGAGCAGTACTTC | CASSLEPALGEQYF
TRBD2 | many | TRBJ2-1 | TRBV24-1 | TGTGCCACCAGTGGATTGGGGGGGACTAGCGGGAGGCCCCGTTACAATGAGCAGTTCTTC | CATSGLGGTSGRPRYNEQFF
TRBD1 | many | TRBJ1-2 | TRBV12-3/TRBV12-4 | TGTGCCAGCAGCCGATTAGGACAGGGGCGGGGAGGCTACACCTTC | CASSRLGQGRGGYTF
NA | many | TRBJ2-3 | TRBV12-3/TRBV12-4 | TGTGCCAGCAGTCACATACAGGGTACGGATACGCAGTATTTT | CASSHIQGTDTQYF
NA | many | TRBJ2-7 | TRBV18 | TGTGCCAGCTCACCAAACAGAGACTACGAGCAGTACTTC | CASSPNRDYEQYF
NA | many | TRBJ2-3 | TRBV27 | NA | CASSGQGAFFGDTQYF
NA | many | TRBJ1-1 | TRBV20-1 | TGCAGTGCTAGTGACCCGAGGGGGAACACTGAAGCTTTCTTT | CSASDPRGNTEAFF
TRBD1 | many | TRBJ1-5 | TRBV12-3/TRBV12-4 | TGTGCCAGCAGAACAGGGGGGAATCAGCCCCAGCATTTT | CASRTGGNQPQHF
NA | many | TRBJ1-2 | TRBV6-5 | TGTGCCAGCGAGGCCCCGGGGTATGGCTACACCTTC | CASEAPGYGYTF
TRBD2 | many | TRBJ2-1 | TRBV20-1 | TGCAGTGCTAGAGACCCGGGACTAGAGACCAATGAGCAGTTCTTC | CSARDPGLETNEQFF
NA | many | TRBJ2-5 | TRBV12-3/TRBV12-4 | TGTGCCAGCAGCCCTGCAGGGGCGGGAGAGACCCAGTACTTC | CASSPAGAGETQYF
TRBD1 | many | TRBJ2-2 | TRBV5-1 | TGCGCCAGCAGCACGGGACAGGGGGCTATCGCCGGGGAGCTGTTTTTT | CASSTGQGAIAGELFF
NA | many | TRBJ2-7 | TRBV5-1 | TGCGCCAGCAGCTTGGCGGGCGCCTCCTACGAGCAGTACTTC | CASSLAGASYEQYF
NA | many | TRBJ1-1 | TRBV5-1 | TGCGCCAGCAGCTTGGGCGGCAGGAGCACTGAAGCTTTCTTT | CASSLGGRSTEAFF
TRBD2 | many | TRBJ2-5 | TRBV12-3/TRBV12-4 | TGTGCCAGCAGTTTTTCCGCCGAGCGGGGAAAGACCCAGTACTTC | CASSFSAERGKTQYF
NA | many | TRBJ2-1 | TRBV7-2 | TGTGCCAGCAGCTTTGTGCATAGCTCCTACAATGAGCAGTTCTTC | CASSFVHSSYNEQFF
TRBD2 | many | TRBJ2-3 | TRBV4-3 | TGCGCCAGCAGCCAAGATCTAGGTAGCGGGCCAGATACGCAGTATTTT | CASSQDLGSGPDTQYF
NA | many | TRBJ2-1 | TRBV6-5 | TGTGCCAGCAGTCTATCCGGGAGCGATGACAATGAGCAGTTCTTC | CASSLSGSDDNEQFF
NA | NA | TRBJ2-7 | TRBV5-1 | TGCGCCAGCAGCTTGGGATTACGGGGGAGCTCCTACGAGCAGTACTTC | CASSLGLRGSSYEQYF
NA | many | TRBJ2-7 | TRBV6-2/TRBV6-3 | TGTGCCAGCAGTTATCCGGGACATACAAGCTCCTACGAGCAGTACTTC | CASSYPGHTSSYEQYF
NA | many | TRBJ2-2 | TRBV7-2 | TGTGCCAGCAGCTCCCGGGGTAGCGGAGTGGGGACCGGGGAGCTGTTTTTT | CASSSRGSGVGTGELFF
NA | NA | TRBJ2-5 | TRBV20-1 | TGCAGTGCTGGAACCGGGACACACCAAGAGACCCAGTACTTC | CSAGTGTHQETQYF
NA | many | TRBJ1-3 | TRBV5-1 | TGCGCCAGCAGCTTGCAGGGAATAAGCTCTGGAAACACCATATATTTT | CASSLQGISSGNTIYF
TRBD1 | many | TRBJ2-7 | TRBV29-1 | TGCAGCGTTGACGGAGACAGGGCGGTTGGCGAGCAGTACTTC | CSVDGDRAVGEQYF
NA | many | TRBJ1-5 | TRBV5-5 | TGTGCCAGCAGCTTGGAGGGGGGCCCGGTCGGTCAGCCCCAGCATTTT | CASSLEGGPVGQPQHF
TRBD2 | many | TRBJ2-7 | TRBV20-1 | TGCAGTGCTAGAGGTCGGGGTAGCGGGCTATTCTACGAGCAGTACTTC | CSARGRGSGLFYEQYF
NA | many | TRBJ2-1 | TRBV11-3 | TGTGCCAGCAGCTTAGATACGGCAGAGCAGTTCTTC | CASSLDTAEQFF
TRBD2 | many | TRBJ2-2 | TRBV6-6 | TGTGCCAGCAGTTGGGTAGCGGGAGTGGAAGGGGAGCTGTTTTTT | CASSWVAGVEGELFF
TRBD2 | many | TRBJ2-1 | TRBV11-3 | TGTGCCAGCTCAAGCGGGAGGAGGTGGCATGAGCAGTTCTTC | CASSSGRRWHEQFF
NA | many | TRBJ2-1 | TRBV3-1 | TGTGCCAGCAGCCAAGAGGAGGCTCCCCCCTACAATGAGCAGTTCTTC | CASSQEEAPPYNEQFF
NA | many | TRBJ2-3 | TRBV6-1 | TGTGCCAGCATGTACAGCACAGATACGCAGTATTTT | CASMYSTDTQYF
NA | many | TRBJ1-2 | TRBV12-3/TRBV12-4 | TGTGCCAGCAGTTTAGGCAGGGACGGCTATGGCTACACCTTC | CASSLGRDGYGYTF
NA | many | TRBJ2-1 | TRBV11-2 | TGTGCCAGCAGCTTTAGCGGACGTGACAATGAGCAGTTCTTC | CASSFSGRDNEQFF
NA | many | TRBJ2-5 | TRBV20-1 | TGCAGTGCTTGGGACTTTAAAGAGACCCAGTACTTC | CSAWDFKETQYF
NA | many | TRBJ2-7 | TRBV5-1 | TGCGCCAGCAGCCCCGGCCAGAGCAGAGCTTTCTACGAGCAGTACTTC | CASSPGQSRAFYEQYF
TRBD2 | many | TRBJ2-3 | TRBV15 | TGTGCCACCAGCAGTAGACTAGCGGGAGGGCCAGATACGCAGTATTTT | CATSSRLAGGPDTQYF
NA | many | TRBJ2-7 | TRBV6-5 | TGTGCCAGCAGACCTAGGGTCTTCTCCTACGAGCAGTACTTC | CASRPRVFSYEQYF
TRBD2 | many | TRBJ2-2 | TRBV29-1 | TGCAGCGGGACTAGCGGGACCGGGGAGCTGTTTTTT | CSGTSGTGELFF
TRBD2 | many | TRBJ2-1 | TRBV12-3/TRBV12-4 | TGTGCCAGCAGCTCGCCGGGACTAGCGGGAGGGGAGCAGTTCTTC | CASSSPGLAGGEQFF